This T cell receptor (beta chain) appears in the sequencing data of a study of shared clonotypes between healthy human individuals (dated by TCRdb to 2020 to 2021). Some background on the complete study: A couple of women and three men aged 18 to 49 years were included in the cohort. For each donor, CD4 naive and CD4 memory were each given three plates, CD8 naive was given two plates, and CD8 memory was given one plate. Blood TCR repertoires of about 5 healthy adults were deeply sequenced to estimate repertoire size and the extent of clonotype sharing between individuals. Libraries were prepared and TCR repertoires were sequenced by different laboratories using diverse techniques, in order to increase sequencing depth and limit assay-specific biases. Between about 0.85 and 9.5 billion PBMCs per donor were obtained by leukapheresis. What the authors observed across the whole study: Higher generation probabilities were observed for clonotypes shared by all four sorted-subset donors than for non-shared clonotypes. Sampling was restricted to blood, and TCR repertoires in tissue are likely to differ from TCR repertoires in blood. When a few donors were compared, the shared fraction of clonotypes was about 5% for naive CD4, about 4% for naive CD8, roughly 2.5% for memory CD4, and roughly 0.4% for memory CD8. Even with the large sequencing depth, rarefaction of the sorted-subset datasets indicated that sequencing was incomplete. Estimated clonotype richness was generally larger for naive than for memory subsets. Pairwise subsampling indicated that sequencing depth was expected to affect the degree of clonotype sharing among donors. The small number of donors limited the genetic and exposure-history diversity represented.

To note about this clone: The specificity of this receptor is unknown. No much larger clone exists at a distance of one base, and base qualities are not known.

The donors were healthy, HIV-negative adults with no recently reported acute infections or vaccinations. Only Caucasian adults living in Nashville, Tennessee, USA were represented among the donors. Magnetic negative selection was used to enrich CD4+ T cells, after which naive cells were positively selected on CD45RA and the negative fraction became the memory subset. Blood was obtained by leukapheresis, after which PBMCs were separated by Ficoll-Histopaque density gradient centrifugation and cryopreserved in liquid nitrogen vapor phase. Purity and quantity of every magnetically sorted T cell population were checked by analytical flow cytometry. Genomic DNA was isolated from every sorted fraction and measured by UV absorbance on a Nanodrop 2000c. Using the deep immunoSEQ assay, TCR CDR3 regions were amplified from genomic DNA by multiplex PCR. For each cell subset, the extracted genomic DNA was distributed evenly across all wells of several immunoSEQ 96-well plates, and each plate served as one replicate. Each replicate PCR for sorted subsets received approximately 220 ng genomic DNA, equal to roughly 30,000 T cell genomes. Purified libraries were measured with a Qubit 3.0 fluorometer, size-checked on a Bioanalyzer 2100, and measured again with the KAPA Library Quantification kit. Every immunoSEQ 96-well plate was sequenced on a separate single-read 150-cycle Illumina NextSeq 550 flow cell. The source study handled its data this way. Because the immunoSEQ output held only junctional sequences and lacked quality scores, the filtering could not match the filtering applied to full-length reads. To assign V/J genes and CDR3, sequences were annotated using PyIR, a Python wrapper for IgBLAST v1.9, with IMGT germline references. Any read was removed if the V/J assignment was weak (E-value above 1e-6), the CDR3 was missing, or the read contained stop codons, out-of-frame junctions, or ambiguous translated residues. V3J clonotypes were defined as sequences sharing the same inferred V gene, J gene, and CDR3 amino acid sequence. To compute the percentage overlap between repertoires, the number of shared unique clonotypes was divided by the size of the smaller repertoire. Three approaches were used to assess repertoire richness: RTK rarefaction, the Chao1 estimator, and Recon v2.1 estimates of unobserved clonotypes. For all TCRbeta clonotypes obtained by the gDNA method from several donors, generation probabilities were computed with OLGA. What TCRdb holds here is the immuneACCESS table cut down to in-frame rearrangements. Part of the clones is not present; checked against another copy, under half of the missing clones reflect an unresolved V gene, and the others are unexplained. V, J and clone size were drawn from that table, and D and trimming were deduced from the DNA. In this sample the table shows about 2 million clones, 85% to 95% of which occur a single time. 0.13% of the sample rests with the top ten.

In the germline V gene, CDR1 corresponds to LGHNA and CDR2 to YSLEER. Cut back by 3 bases and 7 bases, the V and J ends lie 28 bases apart. Spanning cysteine to phenylalanine, the CDR3 consists of 18 amino acids. Only the CDR3 DNA is retained, 54 bases long and in frame from the first base. Sequenced sample: naive CD4+ T cells sorted from blood. According to the study, the label for this sample's cell subset or site signals: CD45RA+ positively selected. The rearranged segments are TRBV4-3 and TRBJ2-7, and perhaps TRBD2 as D gene, on 8 matching bases. The TCR sequence derives from a man between 18 and 35 years old in good health. The CDR3 protein: CASSHDTTGTAGVREQYF. The sequence in DNA is TGCGCCAGCAGCCACGACACCACTGGGACAGCGGGGGTTAGAGAGCAGTACTTC.